These 21 T cell receptor beta chains originate from one sample sequenced in a study of T cell responses to AZD1222 COVID-19 vaccine. Some clones are missing from TCRdb's copy, which holds only in-frame ones; the method was immunoSEQ multiplex PCR. The profile covers 120,000 to 150,000 clones, with 70% to 90% appearing a single time and around 3.5% taken by the ten largest. Sequences were derived from peripheral blood, sampled on day 0 of AZD1222 vaccination. The receptors stem from an adult in good health.

There are a few counts of this clone. This chain uses TRBV14 with TRBJ2-1, with D perhaps TRBD2 (6 bases). V was cut by 1 base and J by 4 bases, with 14 bases left in between. This CDR3 contains 16 residues. Germline V gives CDR1 SGHDN, CDR2 FVKESK. CDR3 nucleotide sequence: TGTGCCAGCAGCCAAGTCCTCACGGGACTGTACAATGAGCAGTTCTTC. Its translation: CASSQVLTGLYNEQFF.

The chain links TRBV9 to TRBJ1-2, with 8 bases fitting TRBD1. The CDR3 runs 14 residues. The germline CDR1 and CDR2 sequences are SGDLS and YYNGEE. The V and J ends lost 4 bases and 4 bases, in that order; junction bases with no gene match: 6. DNA of the CDR3: TGTGCCAGCAGCCCGCAGGGGGCCCCCTATGGCTACACCTTC. Protein sequence: CASSPQGAPYGYTF.

This clone appeared once. This chain uses TRBV7-2 with TRBJ2-1; D unresolved. The CDR3 runs 15 residues. The germline V gene encodes CDR1 SGHTA and CDR2 FQGNSA. V lost 1 base, J lost 6 bases, and 13 bases lay in between. The CDR3 region is CASSLERSLGNEQFF. The CDR3 region has the DNA TGTGCCAGCAGCTTAGAACGCAGTTTGGGCAATGAGCAGTTCTTC.

The chain recombines TRBV11-2 with TRBJ2-7; D ambiguous. CDR3 size: 13 residues. The germline V and J ends were trimmed by 2 bases and 3 bases, with 8 bases remaining between them. Germline-derived CDR1 and CDR2 are SGHAT and FQNNGV. The CDR3 sequence: CASSLNSIYEQYF. In nucleotides, the CDR3 is TGTGCCAGCAGCTTAAACAGTATCTACGAGCAGTACTTC. The full variable domain, with the rest looked up from reference TRBV11-2 and TRBJ2-7, is EAGVAQSPRYKIIEKRQSVAFWCNPISGHATLYWYQQILGQGPKLLIQFQNNGVVDDSQLPKDRFSAERLKGVDSTLKIQPAKLEDSAVYLCASSLNSIYEQYFGPGTRLTVT.

J is TRBJ2-1 and V is TRBV3-1 (or the pseudogene TRBV3-2), with 15 bases that match TRBD2. Unmatched junction bases numbered 4, after V lost 5 bases and J lost 2 bases. This CDR3 is 17 amino acids long. Germline CDR1 and CDR2: LGHDT and YNNKEL (reference sequence). CDR3 DNA sequence: TGTGCCAGCAGCACTTGGACTAGCGGGAGGGCCTACAATGAGCAGTTCTTC. Protein product: CASSTWTSGRAYNEQFF.

The chain has TRBV7-2 and TRBJ2-5; 7 nucleotides line up with TRBD1. J was trimmed by 3 bases and V by 3 bases; bases with no gene match: 1. The CDR3 has 13 amino acids. CDR1 and CDR2 from the germline V gene are SGHTA and FQGNSA. CDR3 coding DNA: TGTGCCAGCAGCTTCACAGGGGAAGAGACCCAGTACTTC. It specifies CASSFTGEETQYF.

CDR3 DNA: TGTGCCAGCAGCCAAGATCTGGCTAGCGGGATTTACAATGAGCAGTTCTTC. Amino acid sequence: CASSQDLASGIYNEQFF. The chain carries TRBV4-2 and TRBJ2-1; 9 nucleotides match TRBD2. From germline, CDR1 is LGHNA and CDR2 YNFKEQ. CDR3 length equals 17 residues. Unmatched junction bases numbered 7, after V lost 0 bases and J lost 4 bases.

This clone was recorded a few times. The V gene is TRBV7-2, the J gene TRBJ1-5; D unresolved. Germline V gene lookup returns CDR1 SGHTA and CDR2 FQGNSA. The CDR3 length is 14 residues. Trimming left V 5 bases short and J 1 base short, with 9 bases between. The CDR3 loop is CASSHDWSNQPQHF. CDR3 DNA sequence: TGTGCCAGCAGCCATGATTGGAGCAATCAGCCCCAGCATTTT.

CDR3 nucleotide sequence: TGTGCCAGCAGCTCACAAACAGGGCACGTAGGAGGCTACACCTTC. It yields the protein CASSSQTGHVGGYTF. This chain uses TRBV7-3 with TRBJ1-2, with D maybe TRBD1 (6 bases). This CDR3 comprises 15 residues. Germline lookup yields CDR1 SGHTA and CDR2 FQGTGA. Trimming cost V 4 bases and J 8 bases, with 20 bases left between them. Filled out from reference TRBV7-3 and TRBJ1-2, the complete variable domain reads GAGVSQTPSNKVTEKGKYVELRCDPISGHTALYWYRQSLGQGPEFLIYFQGTGAADDSGLPNDRFFAVRPEGSVSTLKIQRTERGDSAVYLCASSSQTGHVGGYTFGSGTRLTVV.

This clone is large by share. The V and J genes are TRBV10-3 and TRBJ2-7, with D possibly being TRBD1 (6 bases). The germline V gene has CDR1 ENHRY and CDR2 SYGVKD. The CDR3 sequence is 14 residues long. V lost 0 bases and J 2 bases, leaving 8 bases between the germline ends. CDR3 sequence (DNA): TGTGCCATCAGTGAGTCCCAGGGGACCTACGAGCAGTACTTC. This translates into CAISESQGTYEQYF.

In DNA, the CDR3 is TGTGCCAGCAGCTACGAGACTGGAACCTACGAGCAGTACTTC. Amino acid sequence: CASSYETGTYEQYF. The J gene is TRBJ2-7, the V gene TRBV7-9; D gene ambiguous. This CDR3 is built from 14 residues. V was cut by 4 bases and J by 2 bases, with 12 bases left in between. Germline CDR1 and CDR2: SEHNR and FQNEAQ (reference sequence).

V is TRBV15 and J is TRBJ1-2; the D is unclear. Germline V gene data show CDR1 as LNHNV and CDR2 as YYDKDF (reference sequence). The CDR3 is 12 amino acids. V dropped 0 bases and J dropped 4 bases, with 3 bases sitting between them. The CDR3 bases are TGTGCCACCAGCAGAGAAGGCTATGGCTACACCTTC. It encodes CATSREGYGYTF.

This chain joins TRBV27 and TRBJ1-2; D is uncertain. V lost 2 bases and J 0 bases, leaving 13 bases between the germline ends. The germline V gene encodes CDR1 MNHEY and CDR2 SMNVEV (reference sequence). The CDR3 runs to 16 residues. CDR3 protein: CASSLAAGQANYGYTF. DNA for the CDR3: TGTGCCAGCAGTTTAGCGGCAGGCCAAGCTAACTATGGCTACACCTTC.

The rearrangement links TRBV30 to TRBJ2-3, with TRBD1 identical over 8 bases. Unmatched junction bases numbered 9, after V lost 8 bases and J lost 2 bases. Germline V gene lookup returns CDR1 GTSNPN and CDR2 SVGIG (reference sequence). The CDR3 is made up of 14 amino acids. Here the CDR3 reads CALTRTGPTDTQYF. DNA for the CDR3: TGTGCCCTAACCCGGACAGGGCCCACAGATACGCAGTATTTT. The complete variable domain, with remaining parts taken from reference TRBV30 and TRBJ2-3, reads SQTIHQWPATLVQPVGSPLSLECTVEGTSNPNLYWYRQAAGRGLQLLFYSVGIGQISSEVPQNLSASRPQDRQFILSSKKLLLSDSGFYLCALTRTGPTDTQYFGPGTRLTVL.

The chain combines TRBV9 with TRBJ1-6, with TRBD1 identical over 7 bases. The germline gives CDR1 SGDLS, CDR2 YYNGEE. CDR3 length equals 17 residues. Germline trimming cut 4 bases from V and 10 bases from J; bases unmatched to any gene: 17. The CDR3 loop reads CASSPAGREGAKSPLHF. CDR3 DNA: TGTGCCAGCAGCCCGGCTGGTAGGGAGGGGGCGAAGTCACCCCTCCACTTT.

The V call is TRBV7-2, the J call TRBJ1-2; D gene ambiguous. The CDR3 extends over 14 amino acids. Germline loops: CDR1 SGHTA, CDR2 FQGNSA. Between the trimmed V and J ends, which lost 2 bases and 4 bases, there was a span of 11 bases. CDR3 amino acids: CASSLIWAPYGYTF. The CDR3 DNA reads TGTGCCAGCAGCTTAATCTGGGCACCCTATGGCTACACCTTC.

The chain links TRBV28 to TRBJ2-5; D gene unclear. CDR3 size: 12 residues. Looked up from germline, CDR1 is MDHEN and CDR2 is SYDVKM. V was shortened by 8 bases and J by 3 bases, with 10 bases between the two germline ends. The CDR3 coding sequence is TGTGCCAGCGCTAGTAGAAAAGAGACCCAGTACTTC. Its translation is CASASRKETQYF.

This chain connects TRBV20-1 to TRBJ2-3; D is unclear. The CDR3 runs to 11 residues. Germline assignment: CDR1 DFQATT and CDR2 SNEGSKA (reference sequence). Trimming shortened V by 1 base and J by 4 bases, and 3 bases separated the two germline ends. CDR3 DNA: TGCAGTGCTAGAGCGGCAGATACGCAGTATTTT. It encodes CSARAADTQYF.

The chain is built from TRBV30 and TRBJ1-3; D is uncertain. Germline assignment: CDR1 GTSNPN and CDR2 SVGIG (reference sequence). The CDR3 contains 13 residues. Trimming pared 4 bases from V and 0 bases from J, leaving 7 bases between. CDR3 DNA sequence: TGTGCCTGGAATAGTCGCTCTGGAAACACCATATATTTT. It yields the protein CAWNSRSGNTIYF.

The chain carries TRBV5-6 and TRBJ1-6; D not certain. From germline, CDR1 is SGHDT and CDR2 YYEEEE. V was clipped by 2 bases and J by 5 bases, with 5 bases between them. The CDR3 covers 13 residues. The CDR3 protein is CASSFRDNSPLHF. The CDR3, as DNA: TGTGCCAGCAGCTTCCGCGATAATTCACCCCTCCACTTT.

The chain couples TRBV4-2 to TRBJ2-3; TRBD2 matches 7 bases. The length of the CDR3 is 17 residues. The germline gives CDR1 LGHNA, CDR2 YNFKEQ. With V trimmed by 0 bases and J by 4 bases, 10 bases remained unmatched. CDR3 in amino acids: CASSQDWSGGGADTQYF. In DNA form, the CDR3 reads TGTGCCAGCAGCCAAGATTGGTCGGGAGGAGGGGCAGATACGCAGTATTTT.